This TCR beta chain was observed in a study of shared clonotypes between healthy human individuals. The CDR3 loop spans 15 amino acids. Germline loops: CDR1 WSHSY, CDR2 SAAADI. Between the trimmed V and J ends, which lost 6 bases and 2 bases, there was a span of 16 bases. Profiled with immunoSEQ multiplex PCR; TCRdb holds only in-frame clones, not every one. The profile shows a few million clones, approximately 93% of them singletons. Sequencing used naive CD4+ T cells from PBMCs. Regarding subset: CD45RA+ positively selected. The clonotype was recovered from a man aged 18 to 30 in good health. Some clones in this sample may be carry-over from other donors' samples. The J gene is TRBJ1-1, the V gene TRBV10-2; no definite D call. The CDR3 sequence: CASRDDPGKNTEAFF. The DNA of the CDR3 is TGCGCCAGCAGGGACGACCCGGGAAAAAACACTGAAGCTTTCTTT.